This entry lists 18 T cell receptor beta chains sequenced from one sample in a study of PD-1 blockade in classical Hodgkin lymphoma. As for time point: cycle 4 day 1 (C4D1), after 6 weeks of nivolumab. Each and every patient relapsed after autologous stem cell transplantation, and patients got differing brentuximab vedotin exposure. Method: immunoSEQ multiplex PCR; TCRdb's copy keeps in-frame clones and lacks some. Among roughly 3,900 clones listed, 60% to 75% were seen once. This material consisted of peripheral blood mononuclear cells (PBMCs), taken before the fourth cycle of nivolumab. These receptors came from a human donor with classical Hodgkin lymphoma.

The chain combines TRBV9 with TRBJ1-3, with 12 bases matching TRBD1. Trimming took 4 bases from V and 4 from J; bases not matched to a gene: 12. Germline CDR1 SGDLS, CDR2 YYNGEE. The CDR3 sequence is 18 residues long. In DNA, the CDR3 is TGTGCCAGCAGCCCCTCGGGACAGGGGGCGATCCGCGGAAACACCATATATTTT. This encodes CASSPSGQGAIRGNTIYF.

The chain recombines TRBV5-1 with TRBJ1-1; D unresolved. V was pared by 3 bases and J by 4 bases, with 19 bases between. Germline V gene data show CDR1 as SGHRS and CDR2 as YFSETQ. CDR3 length equals 16 residues. CDR3: CASSWSDLSAGTEAFF. In DNA, the CDR3 is TGCGCCAGCAGCTGGTCGGACCTCTCAGCCGGCACTGAAGCTTTCTTT.

This chain uses TRBV5-1 with TRBJ1-5; D not certain. The V gene's germline CDR1 is SGHRS and CDR2 YFSETQ. Deletions cut 0 bases from V and 3 bases from J, with 4 bases between. The CDR3 is 13 residues long. The CDR3 DNA reads TGCGCCAGCAGCTTGGATATCAATCAGCCCCAGCATTTT. Encoded protein: CASSLDINQPQHF.

The chain has TRBV13 and TRBJ1-1; 8 bases are shared with TRBD1. Looked up from germline, CDR1 is PRHDT and CDR2 is FYEKMQ (reference sequence). The CDR3 sequence is 15 residues long. J lost 0 bases, V lost 5 bases, and 5 bases had no gene match. The CDR3 nucleotides read TGTGCCAGCAGCGTTAACAGGGGGTTGAACACTGAAGCTTTCTTT. Translation: CASSVNRGLNTEAFF.

This clone is classed as large. The chain carries TRBV7-2 and TRBJ2-7; D is perhaps TRBD1 (6 bases). This CDR3 has 15 amino acids. The V gene's germline CDR1 is SGHTA and CDR2 FQGNSA. V was trimmed by 2 bases and J by 7 bases, leaving 18 bases between them. CDR3 bases: TGTGCCAGCAGCTTAAGGTCACAGGGAAGCGAGGAGCAGTACTTC. Translation gives CASSLRSQGSEEQYF.

This clone was observed once. CDR3 bases: TGCGCCAGCAGCTTAGGACAGGGTTTTTCCTACGAGCAGTACTTC. Translation: CASSLGQGFSYEQYF. The chain is built from TRBV5-1 and TRBJ2-7, with TRBD1 identical over 8 bases. CDR3 length equals 15 residues. V trimming: 2 bases; J trimming: 1 base; junction bases outside the gene matches: 5. CDR1 SGHRS and CDR2 YFSETQ come from the germline V gene.

The table lists this clone with a few counts. The J gene is TRBJ1-4, the V gene TRBV28; D ambiguous. Trimming pared 3 bases from V and 3 bases from J, leaving 8 bases between. This CDR3 has 14 amino acids. CDR1 is MDHEN and CDR2 is SYDVKM in the germline V gene. CDR3: CASSLSLANEKLFF. In DNA form, the CDR3 reads TGTGCCAGCAGTTTGAGTCTAGCTAATGAAAAACTGTTTTTT.

This clone was observed a handful of times. This sequence joins TRBV19 and TRBJ1-1, with unresolved D. The CDR3 covers 12 residues. V lost 3 bases and J lost 3, with 5 bases in between. Germline lookup yields CDR1 LNHDA and CDR2 SQIVND (reference sequence). CDR3: CASSIAHTEAFF. The CDR3 DNA reads as TGTGCCAGTAGTATTGCGCACACTGAAGCTTTCTTT.

The V call is TRBV7-3, the J call TRBJ2-3; 7 bases line up with TRBD1. The CDR3 is 15 amino acids. Germline loops: CDR1 SGHTA, CDR2 FQGTGA. J was trimmed by 2 bases and V by 0 bases; bases with no gene match: 2. CDR3 sequence: CASSLTGGFTDTQYF. The CDR3 DNA is TGTGCCAGCAGCTTAACAGGGGGCTTCACAGATACGCAGTATTTT.

The chain carries TRBV6-1 and TRBJ2-5; TRBD1 might be the D (5 bases). The germline V gene encodes CDR1 MNHNS and CDR2 SASEGT. Trimming pared 4 bases from V and 5 bases from J, leaving 14 bases between. The CDR3 is 14 amino acids. The CDR3 bases are TGTGCCAGCAGTGTAGTGGGGCTAGTGGAGACCCAGTACTTC. Translated: CASSVVGLVETQYF.

The chain carries TRBV7-9 and TRBJ1-1; the D is unclear. Trimming took off 2 bases at V and 1 base at J, with 8 bases between the two ends. This CDR3 contains 14 residues. Germline V gives CDR1 SEHNR, CDR2 FQNEAQ (reference sequence). Here the CDR3 DNA reads TGTGCCAGCAGCTTAAGGGTGTCGAACACTGAAGCTTTCTTT. Translated, it gives CASSLRVSNTEAFF.

The table lists this clone with a few counts. As DNA, the CDR3 is TGTGCCAGTAGTATATCAAGCGGGAGTTTAAATGAGCAGTTCTTC. Its protein product is CASSISSGSLNEQFF. J is TRBJ2-1 and V is TRBV19; 8 nucleotides align to TRBD2. Germline V lookup: CDR1 LNHDA, CDR2 SQIVND (reference sequence). J lost 7 bases, V lost 2 bases, and 7 bases had no gene match. This CDR3 has 15 amino acids.

J is TRBJ2-5 and V is TRBV14; 8 nucleotides align to TRBD2. Germline V CDR1 and CDR2: SGHDN, FVKESK. V shed 4 bases, J shed 7 bases, and the junction held 14 bases outside the gene matches. The CDR3 is made up of 16 amino acids. The CDR3 region has the DNA TGTGCCAGCAGCCGAGGACCTGTGAGCGGGAGTGTGACCCAGTACTTC. As protein: CASSRGPVSGSVTQYF.

The V gene is TRBV29-1, the J gene TRBJ2-1; D is possibly TRBD1 or TRBD2 (5 bases each). V was trimmed by 1 base and J by 3 bases, leaving 16 bases between them. The germline V gene has CDR1 SQVTM and CDR2 ANQGSEA. CDR3 length: 16 residues. The CDR3 sequence: CSVEGGERNVYNEQFF. CDR3 coding DNA: TGCAGCGTTGAAGGGGGCGAGCGGAACGTCTACAATGAGCAGTTCTTC.

This clone appeared a single time. V and J are TRBV18 and TRBJ2-1, with a weak D call TRBD1 (5 bases). The CDR3 totals 13 residues. The V and J ends lost 3 bases and 8 bases respectively, with 11 bases between them. Germline CDR1 reads KGHSH; CDR2 reads LQKENI. CDR3 bases: TGTGCCAGCTCACCCGACAGCAGCGATGAGCAGTTCTTC. This gives the protein CASSPDSSDEQFF. The variable domain in full, completed from reference TRBV18 and TRBJ2-1, reads NAGVMQNPRHLVRRRGQEARLRCSPMKGHSHVYWYRQLPEEGLKFMVYLQKENIIDESGMPKERFSAEFPKEGPSILRIQQVVRGDSAAYFCASSPDSSDEQFFGPGTRLTVL.

The rearrangement joins TRBV9 to TRBJ2-5; TRBD1 agrees at 11 bases. Germline trimming cut 3 bases from V and 5 bases from J; bases unmatched to any gene: 9. CDR3 size: 16 residues. CDR1 is SGDLS, CDR2 YYNGEE, per germline. CDR3 loop: CASSDGQGATRETQYF. DNA of the CDR3: TGTGCCAGCAGCGACGGACAGGGGGCTACAAGGGAGACCCAGTACTTC. Based on the CDR3 plus reference TRBV9 and TRBJ2-5, the full variable domain is DSGVTQTPKHLITATGQRVTLRCSPRSGDLSVYWYQQSLDQGLQFLIQYYNGEERAKGNILERFSAQQFPDLHSELNLSSLELGDSALYFCASSDGQGATRETQYFGPGTRLLVL.

This sequence joins TRBV6-1 and TRBJ1-6, with TRBD1 as a possible D gene (6 bases). Trimming removed 8 bases from V and 0 bases from J, with 11 bases in between. CDR1 MNHNS and CDR2 SASEGT come from the germline V gene. The CDR3 runs to 15 residues. CDR3 amino acids: CASRTGISYNSPLHF. The DNA of the CDR3 is TGTGCCAGCCGCACAGGGATCTCCTATAATTCACCCCTCCACTTT.

This clone was detected a few times. J is TRBJ1-2 and V is TRBV30; 8 bases match TRBD1. The ends lost 4 bases at V and 10 bases at J; junction bases unmatched: 8. Germline V CDR1 and CDR2: GTSNPN, SVGIG (reference sequence). The CDR3 covers 12 residues. The DNA for the CDR3 is TGTGCCTGGACTCTCGACAGGGGAGACTACACCTTC. As protein: CAWTLDRGDYTF.